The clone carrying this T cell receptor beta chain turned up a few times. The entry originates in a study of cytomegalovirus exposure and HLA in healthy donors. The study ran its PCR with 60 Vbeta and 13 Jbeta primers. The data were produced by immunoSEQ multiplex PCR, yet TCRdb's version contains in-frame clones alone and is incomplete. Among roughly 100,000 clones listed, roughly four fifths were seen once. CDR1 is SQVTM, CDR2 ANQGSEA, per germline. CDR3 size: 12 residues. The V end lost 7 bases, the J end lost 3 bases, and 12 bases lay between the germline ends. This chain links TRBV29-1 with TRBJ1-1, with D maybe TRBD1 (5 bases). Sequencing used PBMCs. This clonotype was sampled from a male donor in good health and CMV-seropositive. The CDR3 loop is CSAYLGDTEAFF. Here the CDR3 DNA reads TGCAGCGCCTACTTAGGGGACACTGAAGCTTTCTTT.